These 11 T cell receptor beta chains originate from one sample sequenced in a study of cytomegalovirus exposure and HLA in healthy donors. The PCR contained 60 Vbeta and 13 Jbeta primers. Assay: immunoSEQ multiplex PCR; the TCRdb copy retains only in-frame clones and omits some. The data show 180,000 or so clones, just over 70% seen once. The sample comprised PBMCs. All receptors come from a human donor in good health.

The chain carries TRBV18 and TRBJ1-1, with 9 bases matching TRBD1. Germline CDR1 KGHSH, CDR2 LQKENI. This CDR3 is 16 amino acids long. V dropped 2 bases and J dropped 3; count of bases not matched to a gene: 7. The CDR3 region is CASSPGTTGGHTEAFF. The CDR3 bases are TGTGCCAGCTCACCAGGGACAACAGGGGGCCACACTGAAGCTTTCTTT.

The rearrangement uses TRBV11-1 and TRBJ2-1; TRBD1 matches at 9 bases. This CDR3 is 15 amino acids long. V lost 3 bases and J lost 6; bases outside the gene matches: 6. CDR1 is SGHAT and CDR2 is FQDESV in the germline V gene (reference sequence). CDR3 loop: CASSFNRGLGNEQFF. The CDR3 bases are TGTGCCAGCAGCTTCAACAGGGGGCTTGGCAATGAGCAGTTCTTC. Based on the CDR3 plus reference TRBV11-1 and TRBJ2-1, the full variable domain is EAEVAQSPRYKITEKSQAVAFWCDPISGHATLYWYRQILGQGPELLVQFQDESVVDDSQLPKDRFSAERLKGVDSTLKIQPAELGDSAMYLCASSFNRGLGNEQFFGPGTRLTVL.

The chain carries TRBV4-3 and TRBJ2-7, with TRBD1 matching 10 bases. With V trimmed by 2 bases and J by 3 bases, 4 bases remained unmatched. Germline loops: CDR1 LGHNA, CDR2 YSLEER. The CDR3 spans 15 residues. The CDR3 DNA is TGCGCCAGCAGCCAACCCGGGACAGGGGTCTACGAGCAGTACTTC. Amino acids: CASSQPGTGVYEQYF.

The table lists this clone with a few counts. V usage is TRBV5-1 and J usage is TRBJ1-2; 7 bases are a match to TRBD1. This CDR3 contains 16 residues. Germline CDR1 and CDR2: SGHRS and YFSETQ. V was clipped by 1 base and J by 4 bases; unmatched bases: 10. The CDR3 coding sequence is TGCGCCAGCAGCTTGTACCGGGACAGAAACTCCTATGGCTACACCTTC. Residues: CASSLYRDRNSYGYTF.

The V call is TRBV5-1, the J call TRBJ1-3; 11 nucleotides line up with TRBD1. The V gene's germline CDR1 is SGHRS and CDR2 YFSETQ. The length of the CDR3 is 17 residues. V shed 5 bases, J shed 2 bases, and the junction held 9 bases outside the gene matches. This CDR3 reads CASRNGQGASPGNTIYF. CDR3 in DNA: TGCGCCAGCAGAAACGGACAGGGGGCGTCCCCTGGAAACACCATATATTTT. The variable domain in full, with the rest retrieved from reference TRBV5-1 and TRBJ1-3, is KAGVTQTPRYLIKTRGQQVTLSCSPISGHRSVSWYQQTPGQGLQFLFEYFSETQRNKGNFPGRFSGRQFSNSRSEMNVSTLELGDSALYLCASRNGQGASPGNTIYFGEGSWLTVV.

This clone was observed once. The genes are TRBV5-8 and TRBJ2-3; 12 bases match TRBD2. The CDR3 loop spans 16 amino acids. Germline lookup yields CDR1 SGHTS and CDR2 YDEGEE. V shed 0 bases, J shed 4 bases, and the junction held 3 bases outside the gene matches. This CDR3 reads CASSLDLAGGPDTQYF. The CDR3 DNA reads TGTGCCAGCAGCTTGGACCTAGCGGGGGGGCCAGATACGCAGTATTTT.

The CDR3 DNA reads TGTGCCAGTTTGGGCTTCGAGATTCATGAAGCTTTCTTT. The encoded protein is CASLGFEIHEAFF. V and J are TRBV19 and TRBJ1-1; D is unclear. The CDR3 spans 13 residues. Germline loops: CDR1 LNHDA, CDR2 SQIVND (reference sequence). The V gene lost 8 bases and the J gene lost 7 bases, with 17 bases spanning the gap. The entire variable domain, with the rest obtained from reference TRBV19 and TRBJ1-1, is as follows: DGGITQSPKYLFRKEGQNVTLSCEQNLNHDAMYWYRQDPGQGLRLIYYSQIVNDFQKGDIAEGYSVSREKKESFPLTVTSAQKNPTAFYLCASLGFEIHEAFFGQGTRLTVV.

V usage is TRBV4-1 and J usage is TRBJ1-1, with 8 bases matching TRBD1. Trimming at V came to 3 bases and at J to 4 bases, leaving 4 bases not matched to a gene. In germline, CDR1 is MGHRA, CDR2 YSYEKL. The CDR3 extends over 14 amino acids. CDR3 in amino acids: CASSHRQGTTEAFF. CDR3 DNA sequence: TGCGCCAGCAGCCATCGACAGGGGACCACTGAAGCTTTCTTT.

V usage is TRBV19 and J usage is TRBJ1-2; 7 nucleotides agree with TRBD1. The CDR3 is made up of 13 amino acids. Per germline, CDR1 LNHDA and CDR2 SQIVND (reference sequence). V lost 8 bases and J lost 5; bases outside the gene matches: 8. Written as DNA, the CDR3 is TGTGCCAGTTCCGACACAGGGGATTATGGCTACACCTTC. This sequence encodes CASSDTGDYGYTF.

This chain links TRBV4-3 with TRBJ2-3, with 8 bases matching TRBD2. CDR1 and CDR2 from the germline V gene are LGHNA and YSLEER. The CDR3 length is 17 residues. The V and J ends lost 0 bases and 3 bases, in that order; junction bases with no gene match: 8. The DNA for the CDR3 is TGCGCCAGCAGCCAAGATCTGGCTAGCGGGCCTACAGATACGCAGTATTTT. This encodes CASSQDLASGPTDTQYF.

About this clone itself: The same CDR3 can be traced to other DNA sequences in this sample. This chain links TRBV6-5 with TRBJ1-1; 8 bases are shared with TRBD1. The CDR3 loop spans 15 amino acids. Germline V gene lookup returns CDR1 MNHEY and CDR2 SVGAGI. With V trimmed by 5 bases and J by 6 bases, 11 bases remained unmatched. CDR3 in amino acids: CASSPPAQGGAEAFF. DNA of the CDR3: TGTGCCAGCAGTCCCCCAGCACAGGGGGGGGCTGAAGCTTTCTTT.